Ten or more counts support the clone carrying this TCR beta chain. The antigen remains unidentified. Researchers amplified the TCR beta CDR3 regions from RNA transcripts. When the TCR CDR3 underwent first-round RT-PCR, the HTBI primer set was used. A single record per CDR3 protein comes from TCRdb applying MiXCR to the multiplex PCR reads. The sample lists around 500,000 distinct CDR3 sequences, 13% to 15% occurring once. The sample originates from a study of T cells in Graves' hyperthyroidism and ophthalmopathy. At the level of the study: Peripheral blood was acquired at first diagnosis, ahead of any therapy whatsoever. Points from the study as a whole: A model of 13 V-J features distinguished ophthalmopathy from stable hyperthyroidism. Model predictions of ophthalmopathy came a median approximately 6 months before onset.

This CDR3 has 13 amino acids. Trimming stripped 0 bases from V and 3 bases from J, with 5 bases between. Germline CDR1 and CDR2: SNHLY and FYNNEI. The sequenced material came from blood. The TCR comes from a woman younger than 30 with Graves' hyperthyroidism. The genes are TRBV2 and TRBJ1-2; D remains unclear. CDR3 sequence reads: CASSEASDYGYTF. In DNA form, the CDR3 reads TGTGCCAGCAGTGAAGCCTCAGACTATGGCTACACCTTC. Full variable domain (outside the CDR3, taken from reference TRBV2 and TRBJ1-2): EPEVTQTPSHQVTQMGQEVILRCVPISNHLYFYWYRQILGQKVEFLVSFYNNEISEKSEIFDDQFSVERPDGSNFTLKIRSTKLEDSAMYFCASSEASDYGYTFGSGTRLTVV.